A selection of T cell receptor beta chains follows, all from one sample in a study of radiotherapy plus CTLA-4 blockade in lung cancer. Sequencing used immunoSEQ multiplex PCR; TCRdb keeps in-frame clones, though not all of them. The sample holds 75,000 to 95,000 clones, roughly 85% seen once. Source: peripheral blood, taken from a patient treated with radiotherapy plus ipilimumab. Receptors originate from a human donor with non-small cell lung cancer that progressed on radiotherapy plus ipilimumab. Each CDR3 is given with its conserved first and last residue. Each record gives: D gene, clone size, V gene, J gene, CDR3 protein, CDR3 DNA. The D gene is left open where the match is weak. Only some rows state a clone size, as once, few, many or a class for expanded clones.

d_gene: TRBD2; abundance: .; v_gene: TRBV5-1; j_gene: TRBJ2-5; CDR3aa: CASSYGTSQMYQETQYF; CDR3nt: TGCGCCAGCAGCTACGGGACTAGCCAGATGTACCAAGAGACCCAGTACTTC
d_gene: .; abundance: few; v_gene: TRBV6-1; j_gene: TRBJ2-3; CDR3aa: CASSEAGDTQYF; CDR3nt: TGTGCCAGCAGTGAAGCGGGGGATACGCAGTATTTT
d_gene: TRBD1; abundance: .; v_gene: TRBV2; j_gene: TRBJ2-2; CDR3aa: CASYRGRVGELFF; CDR3nt: TGTGCCAGCTACAGGGGGCGCGTCGGGGAGCTGTTTTTT
d_gene: .; abundance: .; v_gene: TRBV6-1; j_gene: TRBJ1-4; CDR3aa: CASSRSDTNEKLFF; CDR3nt: TGTGCCAGCAGTAGAAGCGACACTAATGAAAAACTGTTTTTT
d_gene: TRBD1; abundance: .; v_gene: TRBV27; j_gene: TRBJ1-4; CDR3aa: CASSPGQGAGKLFF; CDR3nt: TGTGCCAGCAGCCCGGGACAGGGGGCAGGAAAACTGTTTTTT
d_gene: TRBD2; abundance: .; v_gene: TRBV28; j_gene: TRBJ2-1; CDR3aa: CASSLGLAGHNEQFF; CDR3nt: TGTGCCAGCAGTTTAGGACTAGCGGGCCACAATGAGCAGTTCTTC
d_gene: TRBD1; abundance: .; v_gene: TRBV10-3; j_gene: TRBJ2-2; CDR3aa: CAIKGAGSNTGELFF; CDR3nt: TGTGCCATCAAGGGGGCAGGGTCGAACACCGGGGAGCTGTTTTTT
d_gene: TRBD1; abundance: .; v_gene: TRBV4-1; j_gene: TRBJ2-7; CDR3aa: CASSHGQGTAFSTYF; CDR3nt: TGCGCCAGCAGCCACGGACAGGGGACGGCCTTCAGTACGTACTTC
d_gene: .; abundance: .; v_gene: TRBV7-9; j_gene: TRBJ1-3; CDR3aa: CASSRDPGNTIYF; CDR3nt: TGTGCCAGCAGCCGGGACCCTGGAAACACCATATATTTT
d_gene: .; abundance: .; v_gene: TRBV18; j_gene: TRBJ2-6; CDR3aa: CASSPPRSSSGANVLTF; CDR3nt: TGTGCCAGCTCACCACCGAGGTCGAGCTCTGGGGCCAACGTCCTGACTTTC
d_gene: TRBD1; abundance: .; v_gene: TRBV7-3; j_gene: TRBJ2-3; CDR3aa: CASSKTTGADTQYF; CDR3nt: TGTGCCAGCAGCAAAACGACAGGGGCAGATACGCAGTATTTT
d_gene: TRBD1; abundance: .; v_gene: TRBV10-1; j_gene: TRBJ2-3; CDR3aa: CASSDAGTGYPSTDTQYF; CDR3nt: TGCGCCAGCAGTGATGCCGGGACAGGGTATCCATCCACAGATACGCAGTATTTT
d_gene: TRBD1; abundance: .; v_gene: TRBV19; j_gene: TRBJ1-4; CDR3aa: CASSSPTGGSTRNEKLFF; CDR3nt: TGTGCCAGTAGTTCCCCTACAGGGGGCTCAACTCGGAATGAAAAACTGTTTTTT
d_gene: .; abundance: .; v_gene: TRBV7-9; j_gene: TRBJ2-1; CDR3aa: CASTLGYNEQFF; CDR3nt: TGTGCCAGCACCCTAGGGTACAATGAGCAGTTCTTC
d_gene: .; abundance: .; v_gene: TRBV19; j_gene: TRBJ1-5; CDR3aa: CASRDSGTGSNQPQHF; CDR3nt: TGTGCCAGTAGAGATAGCGGAACAGGGAGTAATCAGCCCCAGCATTTT